This T cell receptor beta chain was identified in a study of tumor-infiltrating lymphocytes in primary liver carcinoma. This clonotype was seen a few times. A constant-region primer served to make TCR beta cDNA from roughly 500 ng total RNA. TCR beta libraries came from three nested multiplex PCR rounds using slightly modified ARM-PCR. TRBV1-TRBV30 forward primers and a C-beta reverse primer were used in the first two PCR rounds, which each ran for ten to eleven cycles. TCRdb reprocessed the multiplex PCR reads via MiXCR and lists one record per CDR3 protein. The sample shows around 54,000 distinct CDR3 sequences, around 79% of them seen only once. For each extraction, RNA and DNA were obtained together from around 20-30 mg of unsorted bulk tissue. The proportion of viable tumor cells exceeded 75% in every tumor sample. Between the trimmed V and J ends, which lost 2 bases and 5 bases, there was a span of 12 bases. In germline, CDR1 is SNHLY, CDR2 FYNNEI. CDR3 length: 14 residues.

The sequence was obtained from a man aged 35 to 55 with primary liver carcinoma and hepatitis B virus infection. V is TRBV2 and J is TRBJ2-5; D might be TRBD1 (6 bases). Material: liver tumor tissue from sampling region 2. Specified subset: tumor region T2, inferior pole. The CDR3 here is CASSESRGEETQYF. The CDR3 nucleotides are TGTGCCAGCAGTGAAAGCAGGGGAGAGGAGACCCAGTACTTC.